At least ten counts were recorded for the clone carrying this TCR beta chain. This entry is derived from a study of response to subunit inactivated influenza vaccine. TCRdb re-called the RT-PCR reads with MiXCR, one entry per CDR3 protein. In the table there are fewer than 250,000 distinct CDR3 sequences, approximately 15% of which are singletons. CDR3 length: 14 residues. Germline V lookup: CDR1 SEHNR, CDR2 FQNEAQ (reference sequence). Trimming cost V 2 bases and J 3 bases, with 8 bases left between them. Sequences were derived from CD8+ T cells sorted from PBMCs, sampled around 5 days after vaccination. This receptor was taken from a man in his forties or fifties who received an inactivated influenza vaccine. The chain recombines TRBV7-9 with TRBJ2-4, with D perhaps TRBD1 (5 bases). CDR3 DNA: TGTGCCAGCAGCTTATCAGGGTTCAAAAACATTCAGTACTTC. This gives the protein CASSLSGFKNIQYF.